The rows below give T cell receptor beta chains drawn from one sample of a study of shared clonotypes between healthy human individuals. Method: immunoSEQ multiplex PCR; TCRdb's copy keeps in-frame clones and lacks some. The data show about 2.4 million clones, with approximately 94% seen just once and roughly 0.14% held by the top ten. Sequencing used naive CD4+ T cells sorted from blood. The receptors derive from a man between 18 and 35 years old in good health. The CDR3 runs from the conserved cysteine through the conserved F or W. The D gene is left open where the match is weak. For some rows the clone size is stated as once, few or many, or as a class when expanded; others skip it.

clone_size: once
v_call: TRBV6-7
d_call: TRBD1
j_call: TRBJ2-5
cdr3_nt: TGTGCCAGCAGCCTACAGGGGAGTGAGGAGACCCAGTACTTC
cdr3_aa: CASSLQGSEETQYF

clone_size: few
v_call: TRBV12-5
d_call: NA
j_call: TRBJ1-3
cdr3_nt: TGTGCCCCGCACAGGGACTCTGGAAACACCATATATTTT
cdr3_aa: CAPHRDSGNTIYF

clone_size: once
v_call: TRBV7-9
d_call: TRBD2
j_call: TRBJ2-1
cdr3_nt: TGTGCCAGCAGCTATAGGGGACTAGCGGGAGAAGGGACCTACAATGAGCAGTTCTTC
cdr3_aa: CASSYRGLAGEGTYNEQFF

clone_size: NA
v_call: TRBV5-1
d_call: NA
j_call: TRBJ1-3
cdr3_nt: TGCGCCAGCAGCTTGGGATTCGCGGAACAGGGTTGGCGTGGAAACACCATATATTTT
cdr3_aa: CASSLGFAEQGWRGNTIYF

clone_size: NA
v_call: TRBV19
d_call: TRBD2
j_call: TRBJ2-7
cdr3_nt: TGTGCCAGTAGTATGGGGACTAGCGCCTCCTACGAGCAGTACTTC
cdr3_aa: CASSMGTSASYEQYF

clone_size: NA
v_call: TRBV5-1
d_call: TRBD2
j_call: TRBJ2-3
cdr3_nt: TGCGCCAGCAGCTTGGTTCGAGCGGGAGGTGTGACAGATACGCAGTATTTT
cdr3_aa: CASSLVRAGGVTDTQYF

clone_size: NA
v_call: TRBV7-2
d_call: TRBD1
j_call: TRBJ1-1
cdr3_nt: TGTGCCAGCAGCTTAGGCTCCGGGACAGGTGGGACTGAAGCTTTCTTT
cdr3_aa: CASSLGSGTGGTEAFF

clone_size: NA
v_call: TRBV5-1
d_call: TRBD1
j_call: TRBJ2-2
cdr3_nt: TGCGCCAGCAGCTTATGGACAGGAGCGAACACCGGGGAGCTGTTTTTT
cdr3_aa: CASSLWTGANTGELFF

clone_size: NA
v_call: TRBV6-6
d_call: NA
j_call: TRBJ2-3
cdr3_nt: TGTGCCAGCAGGGACTCAGGGGCCACAGATACGCAGTATTTT
cdr3_aa: CASRDSGATDTQYF

clone_size: NA
v_call: TRBV7-8
d_call: NA
j_call: TRBJ2-7
cdr3_nt: TGTGCCAGCAGCTTGGTGGCCACCCACGAGCAGTACTTC
cdr3_aa: CASSLVATHEQYF

clone_size: NA
v_call: TRBV6-1
d_call: NA
j_call: TRBJ1-1
cdr3_nt: TGTGCCAGCAGTTCCCGGGACCGGAACACTGAAGCTTTCTTT
cdr3_aa: CASSSRDRNTEAFF

clone_size: once
v_call: TRBV2
d_call: NA
j_call: TRBJ2-7
cdr3_nt: TGTGCCAGCAAAACCGACTCCTACGAGCAGTACTTC
cdr3_aa: CASKTDSYEQYF

clone_size: NA
v_call: TRBV5-4
d_call: NA
j_call: TRBJ1-3
cdr3_nt: TGTGCCAGCAGCGTAGGTACCGCTTCTGGAAACACCATATATTTT
cdr3_aa: CASSVGTASGNTIYF

clone_size: NA
v_call: TRBV4-1
d_call: NA
j_call: TRBJ2-3
cdr3_nt: TGCGCCAGCGGGTCAGCGGGCGGCACAGATACGCAGTATTTT
cdr3_aa: CASGSAGGTDTQYF

clone_size: NA
v_call: TRBV7-2
d_call: NA
j_call: TRBJ1-2
cdr3_nt: TGTGCCAGCAGCTTAAGGAGTCCTAACTATGGCTACACCTTC
cdr3_aa: CASSLRSPNYGYTF